These 3 T cell receptor beta chains were all obtained from the same sample, sequenced in a study of vaccination and CD4 T cells after COVID-19. Oncomine TCR Beta short-read sequencing was applied to DNA from cultured CD4+ T cells. MiXCR was run by TCRdb on the PCR reads, yielding one entry per CDR3 protein. The table includes some 18,000 distinct CDR3 sequences, roughly 48% detected once. These receptors have no identified antigens. Treatment noted: approximately 9-day PBMC culture with coronavirus spike peptide pools or control peptides (ViraFEST assay). Sequenced material: CD4+ T cells from blood, cultured in vitro, taken before SARS-CoV-2 vaccination. All receptors derive from a human donor who had recovered from COVID-19.

V is TRBV4-2 and J is TRBJ2-3; tentative D call: TRBD2 (6 bases). V lost 0 bases and J lost 2, with 12 bases in between. The CDR3 covers 16 residues. Germline CDR1 reads LGHNA; CDR2 reads YNFKEQ. The CDR3 sequence is CASSQEGRDSTDTQYF. CDR3 DNA: TGTGCCAGCAGCCAAGAAGGGCGGGATTCCACAGATACGCAGTATTTT.

This chain links TRBV10-1 with TRBJ1-2; TRBD1 might be the D (5 bases). Germline V CDR1 and CDR2: WNHNN, SYGVQD (reference sequence). The CDR3 length is 16 residues. Trimming removed 8 bases at V and 3 bases at J, with 22 bases between. DNA of the CDR3: TGCGCCAGCCCCGAACGGGGCCCAGCCCACTACTATGGCTACACCTTC. This codes for CASPERGPAHYYGYTF.

The chain has TRBV27 and TRBJ1-5, with D maybe TRBD1 (5 bases). The V end was cut by 2 bases, the J end by 7 bases, with 12 bases between. In germline, CDR1 is MNHEY, CDR2 SMNVEV (reference sequence). The CDR3 runs to 14 residues. The DNA of the CDR3 is TGTGCCAGCAGTTTAACAAGGTGGGACCAGCCCCAGCATTTT. It is translated as CASSLTRWDQPQHF.